A selection of T cell receptor beta chains follows, all from one sample in a study of T cell changes during pregnancy in multiple sclerosis. Assay: immunoSEQ multiplex PCR; the TCRdb copy retains only in-frame clones and omits some. The table shows about 58,000 clones, with 91% occurring only once. Here the sequenced sample was CD4+ T cells from peripheral blood mononuclear cells, taken after pregnancy. The receptors come from a female donor in good health, enrolled as a control in a pregnancy study. The CDR3 runs from the conserved cysteine through the conserved F or W. The order of the fields is clone size, V gene, J gene, D gene, CDR3 DNA, CDR3 protein. The D gene is left open where the match is weak. Clone size, where shown, is once, few, many, or a class for clones that have expanded.

-	TRBV6-4	TRBJ1-1	-	TGTGCCAGCAGTGTTGACTTGAACACTGAAGCTTTCTTT	CASSVDLNTEAFF
-	TRBV4-2	TRBJ2-7	-	TGTGCCAGCAGCCAAGATGTAGCGATATACGAGCAGTACTTC	CASSQDVAIYEQYF
-	TRBV4-1	TRBJ1-2	TRBD1	TGCGCCAGCAGCCAAGTGGGAACAGGGGATTATGGCTACACCTTC	CASSQVGTGDYGYTF
-	TRBV5-6	TRBJ1-6	TRBD1	TGTGCCAGCAGCTACCGGGACAGGGTATCACCCCTCCACTTT	CASSYRDRVSPLHF
-	TRBV6-5	TRBJ1-2	-	TGTGCCAGCAGTTCGGACTACTATGGCTACACCTTC	CASSSDYYGYTF
-	TRBV9	TRBJ2-7	TRBD1	TGTGCCAGCAGCGCGGGACAGGGGGCTTCCTACGAGCAGTACTTC	CASSAGQGASYEQYF
-	TRBV5-3	TRBJ2-2	TRBD2	TGTGCCAGAAGCGGTAGCGGGGCCTCGAACACCGGGGAGCTGTTTTTT	CARSGSGASNTGELFF
-	TRBV6-1	TRBJ2-1	-	TGTGCCAGCAGTGAATTAGGAGGGGTCAATGAGCAGTTCTTC	CASSELGGVNEQFF
-	TRBV13	TRBJ1-6	-	TGTGCCAGCAGCTTAAATGGACTGACTAATCCACCCCTCCACTTT	CASSLNGLTNPPLHF
-	TRBV27	TRBJ1-5	TRBD1	TGTGCCAGCATCCAAAAGGGGGCCCCGGGCCTAAGCAATCAGCCCCAGCATTTT	CASIQKGAPGLSNQPQHF
-	TRBV7-9	TRBJ1-2	-	TGTGCCAGCAGCTTATGGCCTGGGCAGGGCAACTATGGCTACACCTTC	CASSLWPGQGNYGYTF
-	TRBV7-9	TRBJ2-1	TRBD1	TGTGCCAGCAGCCCTCAGTACAGGGGGCGCTACAATGAGCAGTTCTTC	CASSPQYRGRYNEQFF
-	TRBV19	TRBJ2-7	TRBD1	TGTGCCAGTAGTATTCGGACAGGGCTTGGCGAGCAGTACTTC	CASSIRTGLGEQYF
once	TRBV11-3	TRBJ2-5	-	TGTGCCAGCAGCTTAGGGACAGAAACCCGGACCCAGTACTTC	CASSLGTETRTQYF